This is a list of T cell receptor beta chains from one sample in a study of control samples from healthy donors and cancer patients. The method was immunoSEQ multiplex PCR; TCRdb's version includes in-frame clones alone and lacks a portion of them. The data show tens of thousands of clones, with about 88% seen just once and 4.5% to 6% held by the top ten. Material for sequencing was blood. The source is a woman between 45 and 60 years old in good health. CDR3s include the opening cysteine and the closing phenylalanine or tryptophan. Each record gives: J gene, clone size, V gene, D gene, CDR3 protein, CDR3 DNA. D genes are given only for firm matches. Part of the rows lack a size; the others show once, few, many or a class for expanded clones.

TRBJ2-7	once	TRBV7-8	-	CASSLEGAYEQYF	TGTGCCAGCAGCTTAGAAGGGGCCTACGAGCAGTACTTC
TRBJ2-7	-	TRBV9	TRBD1	CASSLTGGGEQYF	TGTGCCAGCAGCTTAACAGGGGGCGGGGAGCAGTACTTC
TRBJ1-4	-	TRBV6-6	TRBD1	CAGSYAGQSEKLFF	TGTGCCGGCAGTTACGCGGGACAGAGTGAAAAACTGTTTTTT
TRBJ2-3	-	TRBV6-5	-	CASSYSPGEGTDTQYF	TGTGCCAGCAGTTACTCGCCAGGGGAAGGCACAGATACGCAGTATTTT
TRBJ2-2	once	TRBV7-2	TRBD1	CASSLQGADTGELFF	TGTGCCAGCAGCTTACAGGGGGCTGACACCGGGGAGCTGTTTTTT
TRBJ2-7	-	TRBV28	-	CASSLQGQLYEQYF	TGTGCCAGCAGTTTACAGGGCCAGCTCTACGAGCAGTACTTC
TRBJ2-5	-	TRBV2	-	CASSVSRVETQYF	TGTGCCAGCAGTGTAAGCAGGGTGGAGACCCAGTACTTC
TRBJ2-3	-	TRBV3-1/TRBV3-2	TRBD2	CASSQVGLAGSFAELDTQYF	TGTGCCAGCAGCCAAGTGGGCCTAGCGGGGTCATTCGCTGAGTTAGACACGCAGTATTTT
TRBJ2-7	-	TRBV5-6	-	CASSFALSYEQYF	TGTGCCAGCAGCTTTGCACTCTCCTACGAGCAGTACTTC
TRBJ1-4	-	TRBV27	-	CASSSRAPTNEKLFF	TGTGCCAGCAGTTCCCGGGCCCCAACTAATGAAAAACTGTTTTTT
TRBJ1-2	-	TRBV19	-	CASSVGGQGTF	TGTGCCAGTAGTGTAGGGGGACAAGGGACCTTC
TRBJ1-5	-	TRBV21-1	-	CASLDGQPQHF	TGTGCCAGCCTTGACGGTCAGCCCCAGCATTTT
TRBJ1-2	-	TRBV5-4	-	CASSLKRGWDAYGYTF	TGTGCCAGCAGCTTGAAGCGGGGGTGGGACGCCTATGGCTACACCTTC
TRBJ2-1	-	TRBV11-2	-	CASTHLGGLVSYNEQFF	TGTGCCAGCACCCACCTGGGGGGGCTAGTCTCCTACAATGAGCAGTTCTTC
TRBJ1-5	-	TRBV6-1	TRBD1	CASSEGDSLRANQPQHF	TGTGCCAGCAGTGAAGGGGACAGCCTTCGGGCTAATCAGCCCCAGCATTTT
TRBJ2-1	-	TRBV24-1	-	CATSDHVPFLGSYNEQFF	TGTGCCACCAGTGATCACGTTCCCTTTTTGGGAAGCTACAATGAGCAGTTCTTC
TRBJ1-1	-	TRBV19	-	CASSDRRNTEAFF	TGTGCCAGTAGTGACCGTCGGAACACTGAAGCTTTCTTT
TRBJ1-4	-	TRBV6-5	TRBD1	CASIPPTGDTEKLFF	TGTGCCAGCATTCCCCCGACAGGGGATACTGAAAAACTGTTTTTT
TRBJ1-1	-	TRBV6-6	-	CAGSGGNTEAFF	TGTGCCGGGTCGGGGGGGAACACTGAAGCTTTCTTT
TRBJ1-1	-	TRBV14	-	CASSQDTVLALDTEAFF	TGTGCCAGCAGCCAAGATACAGTCCTAGCCCTGGACACTGAAGCTTTCTTT
TRBJ1-2	-	TRBV4-2	TRBD1	CASSRGQVDGYTF	TGTGCCAGCAGCCGAGGACAGGTCGATGGCTACACCTTC
TRBJ1-2	-	TRBV18	TRBD1	CASSLNPGQGGSYTF	TGTGCCAGCTCACTCAACCCGGGACAGGGGGGCAGCTACACCTTC
TRBJ2-1	-	TRBV11-3	-	CASSLSSGSNEQFF	TGTGCCAGCAGCTTAAGTTCCGGATCCAATGAGCAGTTCTTC
TRBJ2-3	-	TRBV12-3/TRBV12-4	-	CASSLASTSTQYF	TGTGCCAGCAGTTTAGCCTCGACTTCTACGCAGTATTTT
TRBJ2-7	few	TRBV27	-	CASKTTGTYYEQYF	TGTGCCAGCAAAACTACAGGGACCTACTACGAGCAGTACTTC
TRBJ1-6	-	TRBV18	-	CASSDRDNSPLHF	TGTGCCAGCTCGGACCGGGATAATTCACCCCTCCACTTT
TRBJ1-4	-	TRBV27	TRBD1	CASSATGTGIEKLFF	TGTGCCAGCAGTGCCACCGGGACAGGGATTGAAAAACTGTTTTTT
TRBJ2-1	-	TRBV11-2	-	CASSLDLSSYNEQFF	TGTGCCAGCAGTTTAGACTTGAGCTCCTACAATGAGCAGTTCTTC
TRBJ2-1	-	TRBV4-2	TRBD2	CASSQERTSGGRDEQFF	TGTGCCAGCAGCCAAGAAAGGACTAGCGGGGGGAGGGATGAGCAGTTCTTC
TRBJ2-2	-	TRBV6-5	-	CASSYIAYTGELFF	TGTGCCAGCAGTTACATAGCCTACACCGGGGAGCTGTTTTTT
TRBJ2-5	-	TRBV7-2	-	CASSPTMVQETQYF	TGTGCCAGCAGCCCGACTATGGTGCAAGAGACCCAGTACTTC
TRBJ2-1	-	TRBV5-5	TRBD1	CASSLNQGANEQFF	TGTGCCAGCAGCTTGAATCAGGGGGCCAATGAGCAGTTCTTC
TRBJ1-2	-	TRBV7-9	-	CASSFWGGPRDYGYTF	TGTGCCAGCAGCTTTTGGGGGGGACCCCGGGACTATGGCTACACCTTC
TRBJ1-1	many	TRBV18	TRBD1	CASSPGTDGLNTEAFF	TGTGCCAGCTCACCAGGGACAGACGGACTGAACACTGAAGCTTTCTTT
TRBJ1-6	-	TRBV5-1	-	CASSLGAGDSPLHF	TGCGCCAGCAGCTTGGGGGCAGGGGATTCACCCCTCCACTTT
TRBJ1-2	-	TRBV18	-	CASSPALTGEGYTF	TGTGCCAGCTCACCAGCGCTGACGGGGGAAGGCTACACCTTC
TRBJ1-1	-	TRBV4-1	-	CASSQFPVKNTEAFF	TGCGCCAGCAGCCAATTCCCCGTAAAGAACACTGAAGCTTTCTTT
TRBJ1-4	-	TRBV5-4	-	CASSPDRYEKLFF	TGTGCCAGCAGCCCCGACAGATATGAAAAACTGTTTTTT
TRBJ1-2	-	TRBV12-3/TRBV12-4	-	CASSFNFGGYTF	TGTGCCAGCAGTTTTAATTTTGGTGGCTACACCTTC
TRBJ2-2	few	TRBV5-4	TRBD2	CASSLARGGNTGELFF	TGTGCCAGCAGCTTGGCACGGGGGGGTAACACCGGGGAGCTGTTTTTT
TRBJ1-4	-	TRBV25-1	TRBD1	CASRGQVNEKLFF	TGTGCCAGCAGAGGACAGGTTAATGAAAAACTGTTTTTT
TRBJ2-7	-	TRBV6-6	-	CASTRLEGAYEQYF	TGTGCCAGCACTCGGTTGGAGGGGGCTTACGAGCAGTACTTC
TRBJ2-2	-	TRBV30	-	CAWSPGWGGELFF	TGTGCCTGGAGTCCCGGGTGGGGCGGGGAGCTGTTTTTT
TRBJ2-3	-	TRBV11-2	-	CASSLSWIPDTQYF	TGTGCCAGCAGCCTTAGTTGGATTCCCGATACGCAGTATTTT
TRBJ1-4	once	TRBV24-1	-	CATSDPATPEKLFF	TGTGCCACCAGTGATCCCGCGACCCCAGAAAAACTGTTTTTT
TRBJ2-1	-	TRBV27	TRBD1	CASRPGQGADEQFF	TGTGCCAGCAGGCCGGGACAGGGGGCCGATGAGCAGTTCTTC
TRBJ2-4	-	TRBV6-4	-	CANLLGLSKNIQYF	TGTGCCAACCTACTAGGTCTTTCCAAAAACATTCAGTACTTC
TRBJ2-2	-	TRBV4-1	-	CASSQEGRYTGELFF	TGCGCCAGCAGCCAAGAAGGGAGATACACCGGGGAGCTGTTTTTT
TRBJ1-1	-	TRBV30	TRBD1	CACTRDRGSTEAFF	TGTGCCTGTACCCGGGACAGGGGAAGTACTGAAGCTTTCTTT
TRBJ1-2	-	TRBV7-9	-	CASSLEGVGGANYGYTF	TGTGCCAGCAGCTTAGAAGGTGTAGGGGGAGCTAACTATGGCTACACCTTC